This T cell receptor beta chain is drawn from a study of T-cell reconstitution after alpha-beta-depleted transplantation in children. General observations from the study: Some patients' high day-60 TCRbeta diversity was traced to surviving recipient T cells and thymic progenitors. About two months after transplant, alpha-beta T cells reportedly came from several hundred expanded graft clones. One year post-transplant, T-cell counts and diversity were largely derived from T cells produced anew.

A TCRbeta library incorporating unique molecular identifiers was prepared. TCRdb independently ran MiXCR on the PCR reads; one entry per CDR3 protein. In the table there are about 980,000 distinct CDR3 sequences, about 30% of which are singletons. The germline gives CDR1 SGDLS, CDR2 YYNGEE. Trimming stripped 3 bases from V and 4 bases from J, with 10 bases between. CDR3 length: 13 amino acids. This clonotype was detected only a few times. The antigen is not known. This material consisted of PBMCs, mostly from graft donor cells, taken 360 days after TCRalphabeta/CD19-depleted stem cell transplant. This receptor was identified in a boy younger than two who had a stem cell transplant for SCID, so the T cells may come from the graft donor. This chain uses TRBV9 with TRBJ1-1; D gene uncertain. CDR3 sequence reads: CASSAQSTTEAFF. CDR3 DNA: TGTGCCAGCAGCGCCCAGTCGACCACTGAAGCTTTCTTT.